The entry below describes one TCR beta chain. Its antigen has not been determined. Qualities for individual bases were not recorded, and no much larger clone is one base off. The sample's time point, from its label and the paper: baseline before first vaccination. Samples from vaccinated people were obtained from the UK trials COV001 and COV002, which included a single-blind randomized controlled phase 2/3 trial of AZD1222 (ChAdOx1 nCoV-19) in healthy adults. For TCRbeta chain sequencing, PBMC samples from trial participants were taken at day 0 and at day 28 after the second dose. This record comes from a study of T cell responses to AZD1222 COVID-19 vaccine (dated by TCRdb to the early 2020s). Turning to the overall study: Because spike-specific TCR depth and breadth did not differ between the two schedules, AZD1222 recipients who got a second dose at roughly 4 weeks were pooled with those who got a second dose at roughly 12 weeks. TCR sequencing was performed for roughly 240 trial participants, of whom roughly 200 were given two doses of AZD1222 and around 25 were given two doses of MenACWY control vaccine. Trial participants were enrolled by age into subgroups of 18-55, 56-69 and 70-plus years, and around 150, 28 and 57 TCR-sequenced participants, respectively, were included in these subgroups.

What the authors observed across the whole study: CD4 TCRs associated with the vaccine covered the entire spike protein, and the dominant responses were in regions 160-218 and 743-854. Nearly half of unique spike-specific TCRs reportedly recognized epitopes outside regions mutated in the B.1.351 and B.1.1.7 variants. The 56-69-year group was small, and its depth increase did not reach significance, likely because of low power. Participants were mostly white British and included more females than males, and it was suggested by the authors that clonal diversity may have been underestimated. Because no day 14 peak-response samples were available, the repertoires could be characterized only after the peak T cell response. A significant rise in spike-specific TCR breadth and depth was observed after two AZD1222 doses relative to day 0 and relative to MenACWY recipients. Conclusions about previously exposed vaccinees were limited because only six AZD1222 recipients were SARS-CoV-2 seropositive at baseline.

The CDR3 regions of human TCRbeta chains were subjected to immunosequencing. In the source study's methods: TCRs in the repertoires were compared against a reference library of SARS-CoV-2-specific TCRs that had been generated with the MIRA antigen-specificity platform. Breadth was defined as the fraction of unique TCRs that were SARS-CoV-2-associated. Depth was defined as the fraction of total T cells that were SARS-CoV-2-associated. Using the MIRA data, each spike-specific TCR was mapped to the spike region that the TCR reacts to and placed in a CD4 or CD8 class. Log10-transformed breadth and depth values were compared by one-way ANOVA with Sidak's multiple comparisons tests. The source is immuneACCESS, and TCRdb retained only in-frame sequences with V and J called. Part of the clones is not carried over; for the studies checked, unresolved V genes explain less than half of this, and the remainder is unexplained. V and J calls and clone size are as listed in that table; D and trimming were resolved from the DNA. The sample contains about 120,000 clones, around 90% of them found a single time. The ten largest make up 6.3% of the sample.

The germline V gene (reference sequence) provides CDR1 DFQATT and CDR2 SNEGSKA. Counted from cysteine to phenylalanine, this CDR3 has 11 amino acids. Only the CDR3 part of the read is kept: 33 bases, read in frame from the first base. Trimming takes 7 bases from V and 7 bases from J, and the germline ends sit 13 bases apart. The sequence joins TRBV20-1 to TRBJ2-5; the D segment is perhaps TRBD1 or TRBD2, each sharing 5 matched bases. The sample in question was peripheral blood, obtained on day 0 of AZD1222 vaccination. The clonotype comes from an adult in good health. The CDR3 region: CSVSRGATQYF. Read as DNA, the sequence is TGCAGTGTTTCGAGAGGGGCGACCCAGTACTTC.